The rows below give T cell receptor beta chains drawn from one sample of a study of T-cell reconstitution after alpha-beta-depleted transplantation in children. TCRdb reprocessed the PCR reads with MiXCR, giving one entry per CDR3 protein. The sample lists hundreds of thousands of distinct CDR3 sequences; about 24% were seen once. The source material was PBMCs, mostly from graft donor cells, sampled 360 days after TCRalphabeta/CD19-depleted stem cell transplant. The receptors here all came from a female patient younger than 10 who had a stem cell transplant for congenital amegakaryocytic thrombocytopenia, so the T cells may come from the graft donor. Each CDR3 is given with its conserved first and last residue. D genes are given only for firm matches. The size field is filled for only some rows; it gives once, few, many or a size class.

TRBV7-8,TRBJ1-5,NA,few,TGTGCCAGCAGCATCACTACAGGCCTTCCTTGGAACAGTCAGCCCCAGCATTTT,CASSITTGLPWNSQPQHF
TRBV20-1,TRBJ1-1,NA,NA,TGCATCCCCCGGGGGGTAAACACTGAAGCTTTCTTT,CIPRGVNTEAFF
TRBV5-1,TRBJ2-3,NA,few,TGCGCCAGCAGCTTAAGGTCGTACAGCACAGATACGCAGTATTTT,CASSLRSYSTDTQYF
TRBV6-2/TRBV6-3,TRBJ2-1,NA,NA,TGTGCCAGCAGCGAACTAGCTAGCTCCTACAATGAGCAGTTCTTC,CASSELASSYNEQFF
TRBV29-1,TRBJ1-1,TRBD1,few,TGCAGCGGCGAGGGACAGTGGGGTACTGAAGCTTTCTTT,CSGEGQWGTEAFF
TRBV3-1,TRBJ2-5,NA,NA,TGTGCCAGCAGCCAAGGGATGACGGGGCTGGCCCAGTACTTC,CASSQGMTGLAQYF
TRBV20-1,TRBJ2-3,TRBD1,NA,TGCAGTGCTCGGACAGGGGGCACAGATACGCAGTATTTT,CSARTGGTDTQYF
TRBV5-5,TRBJ2-1,NA,few,TGTGCCAGCAGCGCCCTCATCAATGAGCAGTTCTTC,CASSALINEQFF
TRBV20-1,TRBJ2-4,TRBD1,few,TGCAGTGTAGACAGGGGGAGGGACATTCAGTACTTC,CSVDRGRDIQYF
TRBV20-1,TRBJ1-5,NA,few,TGCAGTGCTAGTGAACTCAATCAGCCCCAGCATTTT,CSASELNQPQHF
TRBV5-1,TRBJ1-3,NA,few,TGCGCCAGCAGCTTGGACAGGCCGGTCTCTGGAAACACCATATATTTT,CASSLDRPVSGNTIYF
TRBV28,TRBJ2-5,TRBD1,few,TGTGCCAGCAGTTCAGGGGGCAATTTAAAGACCCAGTACTTC,CASSSGGNLKTQYF
TRBV6-1,TRBJ1-1,NA,NA,TGTGCCAGCAGCGTTCCCCAGTCCCCGGGGTTAGAAGCTTTCTTT,CASSVPQSPGLEAFF
TRBV4-1,TRBJ1-1,NA,few,TGCGCCAGCAGCCCGGACGCGACATGGGAAGCTTTCTTT,CASSPDATWEAFF
TRBV9,TRBJ2-3,TRBD2,many,TGTGCCAGCAGCGTAGTGGGAGGGGGCACAGATACGCAGTATTTT,CASSVVGGGTDTQYF
TRBV7-9,TRBJ1-1,TRBD1,few,TGTGCCAGCATCCCGGGGACAGGGGGCGTCACTGAAGCTTTCTTT,CASIPGTGGVTEAFF